This TCR beta chain was captured in a study of preoperative IRX-2 immunotherapy in early breast cancer. The treatment was: preoperative locoregional IRX-2 cytokine immunotherapy. Samples came from a phase Ib trial of preoperative locoregional IRX-2 cytokine immunotherapy. The CDR3 loop spans 16 amino acids. CDR1 and CDR2 from the germline V gene are LNHNV and YYDKDF (reference sequence). V lost 2 bases and J lost 4; bases outside the gene matches: 5. Sequencing used immunoSEQ multiplex PCR; TCRdb keeps in-frame clones, though not all of them. The table lists approximately 28,000 clones, about 68% of them singletons.

This sequence originates from a human donor with breast cancer. The genes are TRBV15 and TRBJ2-1; 10 bases fit TRBD1. Sequenced material: lymph node tissue, taken after IRX-2 immunotherapy. CDR3 nucleotide sequence: TGTGCCACCAGCAGATCGGGACAGGGGATTTACAATGAGCAGTTCTTC. Its protein product is CATSRSGQGIYNEQFF. Drawing the rest from reference TRBV15 and TRBJ2-1, the complete variable domain is DAMVIQNPRYQVTQFGKPVTLSCSQTLNHNVMYWYQQKSSQAPKLLFHYYDKDFNNEADTPDNFQSRRPNTSFCFLDIRSPGLGDTAMYLCATSRSGQGIYNEQFFGPGTRLTVL.